Below are 15 T cell receptor beta chains sequenced from a single sample in a study of shared clonotypes between healthy human individuals. Generated by immunoSEQ multiplex PCR, the TCRdb table keeps only in-frame clones and is missing some. The data contain just over 2,000,000 clones, approximately 95% of them seen just once; the ten biggest clones take up roughly 1%. CD8 cells classed as naive were CD45RO-negative and positively selected for CCR7, excluding terminally differentiated effector memory CD45RA+ cells. Sequenced sample: naive CD8+ T cells sorted from blood. The receptors derive from a man between 18 and 29 years old in good health.

This chain links TRBV28 with TRBJ1-4; TRBD1 aligns across 8 bases. CDR1 and CDR2 (germline): MDHEN, SYDVKM. The ends lost 2 bases at V and 8 bases at J; junction bases unmatched: 10. There are 16 residues in the CDR3. CDR3 protein: CASSLARGLLWEKLFF. Written as DNA, the CDR3 is TGTGCCAGCAGTTTAGCCAGGGGGCTTCTTTGGGAAAAACTGTTTTTT.

In the case of this clone: Other DNA sequences in the same sample also yield this CDR3. The V and J genes are TRBV5-1 and TRBJ2-7; D is ambiguous. Trimming took 3 bases from V and 3 from J, leaving 10 bases between them. The CDR3 spans 13 residues. Looked up from germline, CDR1 is SGHRS and CDR2 is YFSETQ. DNA of the CDR3: TGCGCCAGCAGCTCGGGCGGAGACTACGAGCAGTACTTC. This codes for CASSSGGDYEQYF.

This clone was seen once. The J gene is TRBJ2-1, the V gene TRBV6-1; TRBD2 matches at 10 bases. Germline V gives CDR1 MNHNS, CDR2 SASEGT. Trimming removed 2 bases from V and 8 bases from J; junction bases left unmatched: 18. CDR3 length: 19 amino acids. CDR3 nucleotide sequence: TGTGCCAGCAGTGAAAGGGAGGACAGGGTATGGCTAGCGGGAGATGAGCAGTTCTTC. Amino acids: CASSEREDRVWLAGDEQFF.

The J gene is TRBJ2-2, the V gene TRBV7-9, with 7 bases aligning to TRBD2. The length of the CDR3 is 17 residues. Losses at the gene ends were 4 bases for V and 5 bases for J; bases not matched to a gene: 13. Germline V CDR1 and CDR2: SEHNR, FQNEAQ (reference sequence). The CDR3 DNA is TGTGCCAGCAGCTACCCACTTCGGGGGGACCCAACCGGGGAGCTGTTTTTT. Protein: CASSYPLRGDPTGELFF. The full variable domain, rest sourced from reference TRBV7-9 and TRBJ2-2, is DTGVSQNPRHKITKRGQNVTFRCDPISEHNRLYWYRQTLGQGPEFLTYFQNEAQLEKSRLLSDRFSAERPKGSFSTLEIQRTEQGDSAMYLCASSYPLRGDPTGELFFGEGSRLTVL.

CDR3 residues: CASHWDGTDTQYF. The CDR3 nucleotides read TGTGCCAGCCACTGGGATGGCACAGATACGCAGTATTTT. The V gene is TRBV6-6, the J gene TRBJ2-3; D unclear. The CDR3 totals 13 residues. The germline V gene has CDR1 MNHNY and CDR2 SVGAGI (reference sequence). V lost 8 bases and J 1 base, leaving 10 bases between the germline ends.

Concerning this clone itself: Within the sample, other DNA sequences also encode this same CDR3. For the CDR3, the DNA is TGTGCCAGCAGCGTATCCGGACAGGGCTACGAGCAGTACTTC. The encoded protein is CASSVSGQGYEQYF. This chain links TRBV9 with TRBJ2-7; 8 bases agree with TRBD1. The length of the CDR3 is 14 residues. J lost 3 bases, V lost 1 base, and 3 bases had no gene match. Germline values: CDR1 SGDLS, CDR2 YYNGEE.

V is TRBV10-1 and J is TRBJ2-2; 14 positions agree with TRBD2. The CDR3 sequence is 16 residues long. Trimming cost V 4 bases and J 6 bases; bases outside gene matches: 4. Germline V lookup: CDR1 WNHNN, CDR2 SYGVQD (reference sequence). CDR3 amino acids: CASSAGTSGRAGELFF. CDR3 nucleotide sequence: TGCGCCAGCAGTGCCGGGACTAGCGGGAGAGCCGGGGAGCTGTTTTTT.

The V and J genes are TRBV2 and TRBJ1-1; D unclear. The CDR3 is 14 residues long. Germline V gene sequence: CDR1 SNHLY, CDR2 FYNNEI. V shed 3 bases and J shed 1 base, with 9 bases lying between them. The DNA of the CDR3 is TGTGCCAGCAGTGAGATAGGCACGAACACTGAAGCTTTCTTT. Translated, it gives CASSEIGTNTEAFF.

V is TRBV7-6 and J is TRBJ2-3, with a possible D match to TRBD2 (6 bases). The CDR3 is made up of 17 amino acids. The germline gives CDR1 SGHVS, CDR2 FNYEAQ. Deletions cut 3 bases from V and 4 bases from J, with 20 bases between. CDR3 sequence: CASSLAPEGLAPDTQYF. For the CDR3, the DNA is TGTGCCAGCAGCTTGGCACCGGAGGGGCTAGCTCCAGATACGCAGTATTTT.

The chain combines TRBV7-9 with TRBJ2-7; TRBD1 aligns across 8 bases. Germline V CDR1 and CDR2: SEHNR, FQNEAQ (reference sequence). The CDR3 has 13 residues. Trimming cost V 11 bases and J 6 bases; bases outside gene matches: 12. The CDR3, as DNA: TGTGCCGAAAGGGAACAGGGGGATGGCGAGCAGTACTTC. Translating it yields CAEREQGDGEQYF.

The CDR3 coding sequence is TGTGCCAGCAGTTTAGGGCCGGGTTCTGGTGGAAACACCATATATTTT. Translation gives CASSLGPGSGGNTIYF. The gene calls are TRBV27 and TRBJ1-3; D remains ambiguous. The CDR3 is made up of 16 amino acids. V was trimmed by 2 bases and J by 3 bases, leaving 14 bases between them. The germline gives CDR1 MNHEY, CDR2 SMNVEV (reference sequence).

The CDR3 sequence is CASSQPGTAEAFF. CDR3 coding DNA: TGCGCCAGCAGCCAACCTGGGACAGCCGAAGCTTTCTTT. The chain combines TRBV4-1 with TRBJ1-1; TRBD1 agrees at 7 bases. Germline V gene sequence: CDR1 MGHRA, CDR2 YSYEKL. V dropped 2 bases and J dropped 8; count of bases not matched to a gene: 5. This CDR3 is 13 amino acids long.

The chain has TRBV19 and TRBJ2-7; D is perhaps TRBD1 (5 bases). The germline gives CDR1 LNHDA, CDR2 SQIVND (reference sequence). CDR3 length equals 15 residues. V was cut by 3 bases and J by 2 bases, with 14 bases left in between. CDR3 bases: TGTGCCAGTAGTATCGGCCTACAGGTACCCTACGAGCAGTACTTC. It encodes CASSIGLQVPYEQYF.

The chain combines TRBV19 with TRBJ1-1, with a weak D call TRBD1 (5 bases). The CDR3 covers 12 residues. V lost 3 bases and J lost 8, with 10 bases in between. Germline V gene data show CDR1 as LNHDA and CDR2 as SQIVND (reference sequence). DNA for the CDR3: TGTGCCAGTAGTATTCTGAGGGGAGAAGCTTTCTTT. Translating it yields CASSILRGEAFF. The variable domain in full, with the rest retrieved from reference TRBV19 and TRBJ1-1, is DGGITQSPKYLFRKEGQNVTLSCEQNLNHDAMYWYRQDPGQGLRLIYYSQIVNDFQKGDIAEGYSVSREKKESFPLTVTSAQKNPTAFYLCASSILRGEAFFGQGTRLTVV.

This chain links TRBV25-1 with TRBJ1-4, with D tentatively TRBD1 (5 bases). With 1 base removed from V and 7 bases from J, the gap between germline ends came to 10 bases. Germline CDR1 and CDR2: MGHDK and SYGVNS. The CDR3 is made up of 14 amino acids. CDR3 sequence reads: CASSEFQGVEKLFF. As DNA, the CDR3 is TGTGCCAGCAGTGAATTCCAAGGGGTTGAAAAACTGTTTTTT.